The rows below give T cell receptor beta chains drawn from one sample of a study of cytomegalovirus exposure and HLA in healthy donors. Produced via immunoSEQ multiplex PCR; TCRdb's table is partial and in-frame only. Of some 150,000 clones listed, 55% to 70% are singletons. Sequencing input: PBMCs. These receptors all come from an older woman in good health and CMV-seropositive. The CDR3 runs from the conserved cysteine through the conserved F or W. A D gene is named only where the DNA matches it firmly. Some rows mark clone size as missing; the rest say once, few, many or name a class of expanded clone.

CDR3: CASSQGVRGLEGYTF; DNA: TGTGCCAGCAGCCAAGGAGTCAGGGGGCTAGAAGGCTACACCTTC; length: 15; J: TRBJ1-2; D: TRBD1; size: .; V: TRBV14
CDR3: CASSIDSGENYGYTF; DNA: TGTGCCAGTAGTATAGATTCTGGGGAGAACTATGGCTACACCTTC; length: 15; J: TRBJ1-2; D: .; size: .; V: TRBV19
CDR3: CASSIGGGVTEAFF; DNA: TGTGCCAGTAGTATCGGAGGGGGGGTAACTGAAGCTTTCTTT; length: 14; J: TRBJ1-1; D: .; size: .; V: TRBV19
CDR3: CASSIRGVYEQYF; DNA: TGTGCCAGCAGCATCCGGGGGGTCTACGAGCAGTACTTC; length: 13; J: TRBJ2-7; D: TRBD2; size: .; V: TRBV7-9
CDR3: CASSIEAGQFNANEKLFF; DNA: TGTGCCAGTAGTATAGAGGCGGGTCAATTCAACGCTAATGAAAAACTGTTTTTT; length: 18; J: TRBJ1-4; D: .; size: .; V: TRBV19
CDR3: CASSSGSGNQPQHF; DNA: TGTGCCAGCAGTTCCGGGTCGGGCAATCAGCCCCAGCATTTT; length: 14; J: TRBJ1-5; D: .; size: .; V: TRBV6-1
CDR3: CASSFRDRGEKLFF; DNA: TGCGCCAGCAGCTTCCGGGACAGGGGCGAAAAACTGTTTTTT; length: 14; J: TRBJ1-4; D: TRBD1; size: few; V: TRBV5-1
CDR3: CASSPGTSGRLNEQYF; DNA: TGTGCCAGCAGTCCTGGGACTAGCGGGAGGTTGAACGAGCAGTACTTC; length: 16; J: TRBJ2-7; D: TRBD2; size: .; V: TRBV28
CDR3: CASSLASSGLYNEQFF; DNA: TGCGCCAGCAGCTTGGCTTCTAGCGGGCTCTACAATGAGCAGTTCTTC; length: 16; J: TRBJ2-1; D: TRBD2; size: once; V: TRBV5-1
CDR3: CSVEGTGGTYEQYF; DNA: TGCAGCGTTGAGGGGACAGGGGGGACCTACGAGCAGTACTTC; length: 14; J: TRBJ2-7; D: TRBD1; size: .; V: TRBV29-1
CDR3: CASSIDREPNYGYTF; DNA: TGTGCCAGTAGTATAGATCGGGAACCTAACTATGGCTACACCTTC; length: 15; J: TRBJ1-2; D: .; size: .; V: TRBV19
CDR3: CASKRVAGVGEQFF; DNA: TGTGCCAGTAAGAGGGTGGCAGGGGTGGGTGAGCAGTTCTTC; length: 14; J: TRBJ2-1; D: .; size: .; V: TRBV19
CDR3: CASTSGDRLANYGYTF; DNA: TGTGCCAGCACCTCTGGAGATCGGTTAGCTAACTATGGCTACACCTTC; length: 16; J: TRBJ1-2; D: .; size: .; V: TRBV5-4
CDR3: CASSSLAPGSRIQETQYF; DNA: TGTGCCAGCAGCTCCCTCGCCCCCGGGTCGCGCATCCAAGAGACCCAGTACTTC; length: 18; J: TRBJ2-5; D: .; size: .; V: TRBV7-6
CDR3: CASSNIGVDTQYF; DNA: TGTGCCAGCAGCAACATCGGGGTAGATACGCAGTATTTT; length: 13; J: TRBJ2-3; D: .; size: .; V: TRBV5-8
CDR3: CASSSGQGSGYTF; DNA: TGTGCCAGCAGTTCAGGACAGGGTTCTGGCTACACCTTC; length: 13; J: TRBJ1-2; D: TRBD1; size: .; V: TRBV27
CDR3: CATSSSRDSNQPQHF; DNA: TGTGCCACCAGCTCCTCGCGCGATAGCAATCAGCCCCAGCATTTT; length: 15; J: TRBJ1-5; D: .; size: few; V: TRBV15
CDR3: CASRLSGLPSYEQYF; DNA: TGCGCCAGCCGCCTATCGGGACTGCCCTCCTACGAGCAGTACTTC; length: 15; J: TRBJ2-7; D: .; size: .; V: TRBV23-1
CDR3: CASSGRTEYF; DNA: TGTGCCAGCAGTGGGAGGACCGAGTACTTC; length: 10; J: TRBJ2-5; D: .; size: .; V: TRBV2
CDR3: CASSLVTGIYNEQFF; DNA: TGCGCCAGCAGCTTGGTCACGGGGATCTACAATGAGCAGTTCTTC; length: 15; J: TRBJ2-1; D: .; size: few; V: TRBV5-1
CDR3: CASSLGLAGGADTQYF; DNA: TGTGCCAGCAGCTTAGGGCTAGCGGGAGGAGCAGATACGCAGTATTTT; length: 16; J: TRBJ2-3; D: TRBD2; size: .; V: TRBV7-2
CDR3: CSVEVRGEGAKRYEQYF; DNA: TGCAGCGTTGAAGTTAGAGGCGAGGGGGCAAAGCGGTACGAGCAGTACTTC; length: 17; J: TRBJ2-7; D: TRBD1; size: few; V: TRBV29-1
CDR3: CASSLELGGAQYF; DNA: TGCGCCAGCAGCTTGGAGCTAGGAGGGGCGCAGTATTTT; length: 13; J: TRBJ2-3; D: .; size: .; V: TRBV5-1
CDR3: CASSQAHSGSYEQYF; DNA: TGCGCCAGCAGCCAAGCTCATAGCGGAAGCTACGAGCAGTACTTC; length: 15; J: TRBJ2-7; D: .; size: .; V: TRBV4-1
CDR3: CASSLGTGVHQPQHF; DNA: TGCGCCAGCAGCTTGGGGACAGGGGTCCATCAGCCCCAGCATTTT; length: 15; J: TRBJ1-5; D: TRBD1; size: .; V: TRBV5-1
CDR3: CASSVVPDSFYEQYF; DNA: TGTGCCAGCAGCGTAGTCCCCGATTCCTTCTACGAGCAGTACTTC; length: 15; J: TRBJ2-7; D: .; size: .; V: TRBV9
CDR3: CASSLVIAGHYEQYF; DNA: TGCGCCAGCAGCTTGGTAATAGCGGGACACTACGAGCAGTACTTC; length: 15; J: TRBJ2-7; D: TRBD2; size: .; V: TRBV5-1
CDR3: CASSFSNPNQPQHF; DNA: TGTGCCAGCAGTTTTTCTAATCCCAATCAGCCCCAGCATTTT; length: 14; J: TRBJ1-5; D: .; size: .; V: TRBV27
CDR3: CASRGDRTNEKLFF; DNA: TGTGCCAGCAGGGGGGACAGGACAAATGAAAAACTGTTTTTT; length: 14; J: TRBJ1-4; D: TRBD1; size: .; V: TRBV2
CDR3: CASRQTGDYGYTF; DNA: TGTGCCAGCAGGCAAACAGGGGACTATGGCTACACCTTC; length: 13; J: TRBJ1-2; D: TRBD1; size: .; V: TRBV6-5
CDR3: CASSFGTTNYGYTF; DNA: TGTGCCAGCAGCTTCGGGACAACTAACTATGGCTACACCTTC; length: 14; J: TRBJ1-2; D: .; size: .; V: TRBV13
CDR3: CASSLETVGGYTF; DNA: TGTGCCAGCAGCTTAGAGACAGTTGGGGGCTACACCTTC; length: 13; J: TRBJ1-2; D: .; size: .; V: TRBV7-2
CDR3: CASSLEANSPLHF; DNA: TGTGCCAGCAGCTTAGAAGCTAATTCACCCCTCCACTTT; length: 13; J: TRBJ1-6; D: .; size: .; V: TRBV7-6
CDR3: CASGSLAGGSYNEQFF; DNA: TGTGCCAGCGGTAGCCTAGCGGGAGGTTCTTACAATGAGCAGTTCTTC; length: 16; J: TRBJ2-1; D: TRBD2; size: .; V: TRBV9
CDR3: CSARAEIQAFF; DNA: TGCAGTGCTAGAGCCGAGATCCAAGCTTTCTTT; length: 11; J: TRBJ1-1; D: .; size: once; V: TRBV20-1
CDR3: CASSDRPNTEAFF; DNA: TGTGCCAGTAGTGACAGGCCGAACACTGAAGCTTTCTTT; length: 13; J: TRBJ1-1; D: .; size: .; V: TRBV19